Shown below are 29 T cell receptor beta chains from a single sample sequenced in a study of blood T cell repertoires in COVID-19 (dated by TCRdb to the early 2020s). The library was produced with the immunoSEQ multiplex PCR assay. What TCRdb holds here is the immuneACCESS table cut down to in-frame rearrangements. Part of the clones is not present; checked against another copy, under half of the missing clones reflect an unresolved V gene, and the others are unexplained. Within this sample are 55,000 to 80,000 clones, with roughly 86% of them counted one time only. The ten largest clones represent under 1.3% of the sample. The specimen sequenced was peripheral blood. These receptors all come from a man aged 65 to 85 with acute or convalescent COVID-19.

The rearrangement links TRBV25-1 to TRBJ1-6, with a possible D match to TRBD1 (5 bases). Germline V lookup: CDR1 MGHDK, CDR2 SYGVNS. The CDR3 runs 16 residues. V lost 1 base, J lost 4 bases, and 11 bases lay in between. CDR3 amino acids: CASSESSPGYNSPLHF. CDR3 DNA: TGTGCCAGCAGTGAATCTTCGCCAGGGTATAATTCACCCCTCCACTTT.

The chain joins TRBV3-1 (or the pseudogene TRBV3-2) to TRBJ2-2; TRBD2 aligns across 7 bases. V dropped 4 bases and J dropped 5; count of bases not matched to a gene: 13. This CDR3 contains 17 residues. Per germline, CDR1 LGHDT and CDR2 YNNKEL (reference sequence). The CDR3 sequence is CASSRPLAGSVTGELFF. As DNA, the CDR3 is TGTGCCAGCAGCCGTCCCTTAGCGGGTTCCGTAACCGGGGAGCTGTTTTTT.

The J gene is TRBJ2-5, the V gene TRBV27, with D possibly being TRBD2 (6 bases). The CDR3 consists of 14 residues. Germline V gives CDR1 MNHEY, CDR2 SMNVEV (reference sequence). Deletions cut 5 bases from V and 5 bases from J, with 15 bases between. The CDR3 bases are TGTGCCAGCAGTCTAGGAGGGCGAGGCGAGACCCAGTACTTC. Protein product: CASSLGGRGETQYF.

V and J are TRBV2 and TRBJ2-3; 7 positions match TRBD2. Trimming cost V 8 bases and J 3 bases; bases outside gene matches: 5. Germline values: CDR1 SNHLY, CDR2 FYNNEI. The CDR3 extends over 13 amino acids. DNA for the CDR3: TGTGCCAGCCGGGAGGCCGGGACAGATACGCAGTATTTT. This gives the protein CASREAGTDTQYF.

The chain links TRBV5-1 to TRBJ2-5; 10 bases fit TRBD1. Germline assignment: CDR1 SGHRS and CDR2 YFSETQ. The CDR3 has 16 amino acids. Trimming took 0 bases from V and 5 from J; bases not matched to a gene: 7. CDR3 sequence (DNA): TGCGCCAGCAGCTTGGGGCGAGACAGGGGGCGGGAGACCCAGTACTTC. Translating it yields CASSLGRDRGRETQYF.

The chain has TRBV5-1 and TRBJ2-1, with D perhaps matching TRBD1 (6 bases). The CDR3 contains 14 residues. Germline V gene sequence: CDR1 SGHRS, CDR2 YFSETQ. V was shortened by 4 bases and J by 2 bases, with 10 bases between the two germline ends. The CDR3 region is CASSAGDTYNEQFF. The CDR3 DNA follows: TGCGCCAGCAGCGCCGGGGACACCTACAATGAGCAGTTCTTC.

The chain employs TRBV5-1 and TRBJ1-4, with 8 bases fitting TRBD1. V was clipped by 4 bases and J by 3 bases; unmatched bases: 8. The CDR3 consists of 16 residues. Germline assignment: CDR1 SGHRS and CDR2 YFSETQ. DNA of the CDR3: TGCGCCAGCAGCACCGGACAGGGAGTAGCTAATGAAAAACTGTTTTTT. Protein: CASSTGQGVANEKLFF.

The chain has TRBV4-1 and TRBJ1-2, with a weak D call TRBD1 (5 bases). Germline CDR1 reads MGHRA; CDR2 reads YSYEKL. CDR3 length: 13 amino acids. Deletions cut 3 bases from V and 7 bases from J, with 12 bases between. The CDR3 loop is CASSHDRQGGYTF. In DNA, the CDR3 is TGCGCCAGCAGCCACGACCGGCAGGGTGGCTACACCTTC.

The rearrangement joins TRBV5-1 to TRBJ1-5; 7 positions agree with TRBD1. Germline V CDR1 and CDR2: SGHRS, YFSETQ. V was pared by 4 bases and J by 6 bases, with 4 bases of the junction left unmatched. The CDR3 loop spans 13 amino acids. The CDR3 coding sequence is TGCGCCAGCAGCACAGGGGTAGGTCAGCCCCAGCATTTT. Residues: CASSTGVGQPQHF.

The chain recombines TRBV2 with TRBJ1-2; D is perhaps TRBD1 (6 bases). Germline V lookup: CDR1 SNHLY, CDR2 FYNNEI. Deletions cut 8 bases from V and 5 bases from J, with 9 bases between. This CDR3 comprises 11 residues. The CDR3: CASHREYGYTF. The CDR3 bases are TGTGCCAGCCACAGGGAGTATGGCTACACCTTC.

The rearrangement links TRBV5-1 to TRBJ2-4, with 9 bases matching TRBD2. Germline V gene sequence: CDR1 SGHRS, CDR2 YFSETQ. CDR3 size: 14 residues. V was clipped by 4 bases and J by 5 bases; unmatched bases: 4. CDR3 in DNA: TGCGCCAGCAGCGTAGCGGGGGACCAAAACATTCAGTACTTC. Its protein is CASSVAGDQNIQYF.

J is TRBJ2-7 and V is TRBV2; weak D call: TRBD1 (6 bases). Germline assignment: CDR1 SNHLY and CDR2 FYNNEI. The CDR3 is made up of 12 amino acids. The V gene lost 7 bases and the J gene lost 5 bases, with 12 bases spanning the gap. CDR3 sequence: CASTPTGHEQYF. The CDR3 DNA follows: TGTGCCAGCACCCCGACAGGCCACGAGCAGTACTTC.

The rearrangement joins TRBV5-6 to TRBJ2-1; 8 bases align to TRBD2. There are 13 residues in the CDR3. CDR1 and CDR2 (germline): SGHDT, YYEEEE. The J segment lost 7 bases and the V segment lost 0 bases, leaving 0 bases of the junction unmatched. In nucleotides, the CDR3 is TGTGCCAGCAGCTTGGCTAGCGGGAATGAGCAGTTCTTC. The encoded protein is CASSLASGNEQFF.

J is TRBJ2-1 and V is TRBV4-1; the D gene is possibly TRBD1 (5 bases). Germline values: CDR1 MGHRA, CDR2 YSYEKL. This CDR3 has 14 amino acids. The germline V and J ends were trimmed by 0 bases and 5 bases, with 8 bases remaining between them. The CDR3, as DNA: TGCGCCAGCAGCCAAGATTTAGGGGACAATGAGCAGTTCTTC. Translation gives CASSQDLGDNEQFF.

The chain couples TRBV10-2 to TRBJ1-5, with D unresolved. Germline V gene lookup returns CDR1 WSHSY and CDR2 SAAADI. The CDR3 length is 12 residues. Between the trimmed V and J ends, which lost 2 bases and 11 bases, there was a span of 10 bases. DNA of the CDR3: TGCGCCAGCAGTGAGCTATCGGGGACCCAGCATTTT. The encoded protein is CASSELSGTQHF.

The chain employs TRBV6-5 and TRBJ2-7; 10 positions match TRBD2. CDR1 and CDR2 (germline): MNHEY, SVGAGI. V lost 4 bases, J lost 4 bases, and 7 bases stayed unmatched. This CDR3 has 15 amino acids. CDR3 bases: TGTGCCAGCAGTTTGACAGGACTAGCGGATTACGAGCAGTACTTC. It encodes CASSLTGLADYEQYF.

This clone occurred once. V and J are TRBV27 and TRBJ1-1; 7 nucleotides align to TRBD1. J was trimmed by 1 base and V by 5 bases; bases with no gene match: 1. The germline V gene has CDR1 MNHEY and CDR2 SMNVEV (reference sequence). This CDR3 comprises 13 residues. CDR3 protein: CASSPGGNTEAFF. Here the CDR3 DNA reads TGTGCCAGCAGTCCAGGGGGGAACACTGAAGCTTTCTTT.

V and J are TRBV15 and TRBJ1-2; TRBD1 might be the D (5 bases). The ends were cut back, 2 bases at V and 5 bases at J, with 9 bases in the middle. This CDR3 has 13 amino acids. The germline V gene encodes CDR1 LNHNV and CDR2 YYDKDF (reference sequence). The CDR3 reads CATSRNTGYGYTF. As DNA, the CDR3 is TGTGCCACCAGCAGAAATACAGGATATGGCTACACCTTC.

V gene TRBV27 combines with J gene TRBJ1-2, with unresolved D. The CDR3 is 11 residues long. Trimming left V 4 bases short and J 8 bases short, with 8 bases between. CDR1 and CDR2 from the germline V gene are MNHEY and SMNVEV (reference sequence). The CDR3 reads CASSSEEGYTF. CDR3 nucleotide sequence: TGTGCCAGCAGTTCGGAGGAGGGCTACACCTTC.

J is TRBJ1-1 and V is TRBV19; 7 bases match TRBD1. The CDR3 is 13 amino acids. V was clipped by 4 bases and J by 1 base; unmatched bases: 0. Germline assignment: CDR1 LNHDA and CDR2 SQIVND (reference sequence). The CDR3 spells CASSRDRNTEAFF. Written as DNA, the CDR3 is TGTGCCAGTAGTAGGGACAGGAACACTGAAGCTTTCTTT.

This chain uses TRBV5-1 with TRBJ2-7; TRBD2 agrees at 9 bases. Germline trimming cut 4 bases from V and 5 bases from J; bases unmatched to any gene: 16. CDR3 length equals 17 residues. The germline gives CDR1 SGHRS, CDR2 YFSETQ. CDR3 DNA sequence: TGCGCCAGCAGCCCCAATCCCACCGGGACTAGCAACCACGAGCAGTACTTC. Its translation: CASSPNPTGTSNHEQYF.

The chain employs TRBV19 and TRBJ2-7, with TRBD1 matching 10 bases. The CDR3 contains 15 residues. V lost 5 bases, J lost 4 bases, and 8 bases stayed unmatched. The germline CDR1 and CDR2 sequences are LNHDA and SQIVND (reference sequence). This chain's CDR3 is CASSPLPGQGYEQYF. The CDR3 DNA reads TGTGCCAGTAGTCCATTGCCGGGACAGGGGTACGAGCAGTACTTC. The full variable domain, completed using reference TRBV19 and TRBJ2-7, is DGGITQSPKYLFRKEGQNVTLSCEQNLNHDAMYWYRQDPGQGLRLIYYSQIVNDFQKGDIAEGYSVSREKKESFPLTVTSAQKNPTAFYLCASSPLPGQGYEQYFGPGTRLTVT.

A single count supports this clone. CDR3 nucleotides: TGTGCCAGCAGCGTAAGCTCTGGCGGGAGCTTGAACGGGGAGCTGTTTTTT. This codes for CASSVSSGGSLNGELFF. The rearrangement links TRBV9 to TRBJ2-2; 7 nucleotides line up with TRBD2. The J segment lost 7 bases and the V segment lost 1 base, leaving 13 bases of the junction unmatched. This CDR3 has 17 residues. Per the germline V gene, CDR1 is SGDLS and CDR2 is YYNGEE.

The chain joins TRBV6-1 to TRBJ1-1; 7 bases are shared with TRBD1. V trimming: 1 base; J trimming: 5 bases; junction bases outside the gene matches: 7. This CDR3 contains 15 residues. In germline, CDR1 is MNHNS, CDR2 SASEGT. CDR3 DNA sequence: TGTGCCAGCAGTGAAGGGCGACAGGGTGAGACTGAAGCTTTCTTT. Translated: CASSEGRQGETEAFF.

This clone showed up just once. This chain uses TRBV5-1 with TRBJ1-1, with D maybe TRBD1 (6 bases). Germline assignment: CDR1 SGHRS and CDR2 YFSETQ. This CDR3 comprises 16 residues. The V gene lost 2 bases and the J gene lost 0 bases, with 14 bases spanning the gap. CDR3 in DNA: TGCGCCAGCAGCTTAGGACAGCAGACTCTGAACACTGAAGCTTTCTTT. Amino acid sequence: CASSLGQQTLNTEAFF.

As regards this clone: Other DNA sequences in the sample encode the same CDR3. The chain joins TRBV11-3 to TRBJ2-7; D is uncertain. Germline V lookup: CDR1 SGHNT, CDR2 YENEEA. The CDR3 has 13 residues. Trimming stripped 1 base from V and 4 bases from J, with 8 bases between. For the CDR3, the DNA is TGTGCCAGCAGCTTAGGGGCCGGATACGAGCAGTACTTC. Amino acids: CASSLGAGYEQYF.

The gene calls are TRBV14 and TRBJ2-3; D perhaps matches TRBD2 (6 bases). Trimming pared 2 bases from V and 1 base from J, leaving 13 bases between. Germline loops: CDR1 SGHDN, CDR2 FVKESK. The length of the CDR3 is 16 residues. In DNA form, the CDR3 reads TGTGCCAGCAGCCAACTATTTAGCGGTGGCACAGATACGCAGTATTTT. Translation gives CASSQLFSGGTDTQYF.

The chain links TRBV4-2 to TRBJ1-3, with 11 bases that match TRBD1. Germline trimming cut 3 bases from V and 2 bases from J; bases unmatched to any gene: 15. The CDR3 has 20 residues. Germline-derived CDR1 and CDR2 are LGHNA and YNFKEQ. Written as DNA, the CDR3 is TGTGCCAGCAGCCATACTCAGGACAGGGGGCTTTTCTACACTGGAAACACCATATATTTT. It encodes CASSHTQDRGLFYTGNTIYF.

The sample holds a few counts of this clone. The chain employs TRBV27 and TRBJ2-5, with D perhaps matching TRBD2 (5 bases). CDR1 and CDR2 from the germline V gene are MNHEY and SMNVEV (reference sequence). The V and J ends lost 2 bases and 1 base respectively, with 11 bases between them. The CDR3 loop spans 15 amino acids. In nucleotides, the CDR3 is TGTGCCAGCAGTTTACGGAGAGGGCTCCAAGAGACCCAGTACTTC. Translated, it gives CASSLRRGLQETQYF.